The rows below give T cell receptor beta chains drawn from one sample of a study of blood T cell repertoires in COVID-19. Method: immunoSEQ multiplex PCR; TCRdb's copy keeps in-frame clones and lacks some. This table has 150,000 to 200,000 clones, roughly nine tenths appearing once. What was sequenced was peripheral blood. Source of these receptors: a man in his 70s with active or convalescent COVID-19. Both conserved end residues are part of each CDR3. D genes are given only for firm matches. Clone size, where shown, is once, few, many, or a class for clones that have expanded.

j_gene: TRBJ2-7; v_gene: TRBV28; d_gene: .; abundance: .; CDR3aa: CASSLYGAGGLSYEQYF; CDR3nt: TGTGCCAGCAGTTTATATGGAGCCGGGGGGCTATCCTACGAGCAGTACTTC
j_gene: TRBJ2-1; v_gene: TRBV4-3; d_gene: TRBD2; abundance: .; CDR3aa: CASSQDLWAGGNNEQFF; CDR3nt: TGCGCCAGCAGCCAAGATCTTTGGGCGGGGGGGAACAATGAGCAGTTCTTC
j_gene: TRBJ2-1; v_gene: TRBV11-2; d_gene: .; abundance: .; CDR3aa: CASRPEPSSYNEQFF; CDR3nt: TGTGCCAGCAGACCTGAGCCTTCCTCCTACAATGAGCAGTTCTTC
j_gene: TRBJ1-1; v_gene: TRBV4-1; d_gene: .; abundance: .; CDR3aa: CASSQGGLRDTEAFF; CDR3nt: TGCGCCAGCAGCCAAGGGGGACTGAGGGACACTGAAGCTTTCTTT
j_gene: TRBJ1-1; v_gene: TRBV2; d_gene: TRBD1; abundance: few; CDR3aa: CASSTGTANTEAFF; CDR3nt: TGTGCCAGCAGTACTGGGACAGCGAACACTGAAGCTTTCTTT
j_gene: TRBJ2-3; v_gene: TRBV5-1; d_gene: .; abundance: .; CDR3aa: CASTAGNTDTQYF; CDR3nt: TGCGCCAGCACGGCGGGGAACACAGATACGCAGTATTTT
j_gene: TRBJ1-2; v_gene: TRBV28; d_gene: .; abundance: .; CDR3aa: CASSTGGKYGYTF; CDR3nt: TGTGCCAGCAGTACTGGAGGGAAGTATGGCTACACCTTC
j_gene: TRBJ2-1; v_gene: TRBV28; d_gene: TRBD1; abundance: .; CDR3aa: CASITGGSYNEQFF; CDR3nt: TGTGCCAGCATCACAGGGGGCTCCTACAATGAGCAGTTCTTC
j_gene: TRBJ2-7; v_gene: TRBV29-1; d_gene: TRBD1; abundance: .; CDR3aa: CSVEDPDRGAGEQYF; CDR3nt: TGCAGCGTTGAAGACCCCGACAGGGGGGCGGGGGAGCAGTACTTC
j_gene: TRBJ2-7; v_gene: TRBV11-2; d_gene: .; abundance: .; CDR3aa: CASSLDRHYEQYF; CDR3nt: TGTGCCAGCAGCTTGGACAGACACTACGAGCAGTACTTC
j_gene: TRBJ2-1; v_gene: TRBV7-8; d_gene: .; abundance: .; CDR3aa: CASSLLLGDEQFF; CDR3nt: TGTGCCAGCAGCTTATTGTTGGGCGATGAGCAGTTCTTC
j_gene: TRBJ1-2; v_gene: TRBV28; d_gene: .; abundance: once; CDR3aa: CATGEMGSYGYTF; CDR3nt: TGTGCTACCGGGGAGATGGGGAGCTATGGCTACACCTTC
j_gene: TRBJ1-2; v_gene: TRBV2; d_gene: TRBD1; abundance: .; CDR3aa: CASRGDRVGLTF; CDR3nt: TGTGCCAGCAGGGGGGACAGGGTGGGGCTCACCTTC
j_gene: TRBJ1-4; v_gene: TRBV7-6; d_gene: .; abundance: .; CDR3aa: CASSLRVFEKLFF; CDR3nt: TGTGCCAGCAGCTTACGGGTTTTTGAAAAACTGTTTTTT
j_gene: TRBJ1-4; v_gene: TRBV14; d_gene: .; abundance: .; CDR3aa: CASSPRATNEKLFF; CDR3nt: TGTGCCAGCAGCCCACGGGCAACTAATGAAAAACTGTTTTTT
j_gene: TRBJ2-3; v_gene: TRBV19; d_gene: TRBD2; abundance: .; CDR3aa: CASSMGTSGGAQGTQYF; CDR3nt: TGTGCCAGTAGTATGGGGACTAGCGGGGGCGCACAGGGTACGCAGTATTTT
j_gene: TRBJ2-5; v_gene: TRBV7-2; d_gene: .; abundance: .; CDR3aa: CASSRGTARQETQYF; CDR3nt: TGTGCCAGCAGCCGCGGGACAGCTCGCCAAGAGACCCAGTACTTC
j_gene: TRBJ2-1; v_gene: TRBV19; d_gene: TRBD2; abundance: .; CDR3aa: CASSTLAGGSYNEQFF; CDR3nt: TGTGCCAGTAGTACGCTAGCGGGAGGGAGTTACAATGAGCAGTTCTTC
j_gene: TRBJ2-7; v_gene: TRBV5-1; d_gene: .; abundance: .; CDR3aa: CASSPGAGYEQYF; CDR3nt: TGCGCCAGCAGCCCAGGGGCCGGATACGAGCAGTACTTC
j_gene: TRBJ2-1; v_gene: TRBV6-5; d_gene: .; abundance: once; CDR3aa: CASSSVAAKLNEQFF; CDR3nt: TGTGCCAGCTCCTCAGTAGCGGCTAAACTCAATGAGCAGTTCTTC
j_gene: TRBJ1-2; v_gene: TRBV27; d_gene: .; abundance: .; CDR3aa: CASSAAGVWYGYTF; CDR3nt: TGTGCCAGCAGTGCAGCAGGGGTTTGGTATGGCTACACCTTC
j_gene: TRBJ2-5; v_gene: TRBV3-1/TRBV3-2; d_gene: .; abundance: .; CDR3aa: CASSQDLLGHASFLGETQYF; CDR3nt: TGTGCCAGCAGCCAAGATTTACTAGGGCATGCAAGTTTTTTGGGGGAGACCCAGTACTTC